Below are 20 T cell receptor beta chains sequenced from a single sample in a study of T cells after yellow fever vaccination. Each CDR3 protein gets one entry after TCRdb re-called the 5' RACE reads with MiXCR. The sample shows a few hundred thousand distinct CDR3 sequences, 6.2% of them seen only once. Material: PBMCs, obtained 5 days after the yellow fever booster vaccination. These receptors were obtained from a young man who received the YFV17D yellow fever vaccine.

The rearrangement joins TRBV6-1 to TRBJ2-3, with D perhaps matching TRBD2 (5 bases). V gave up 5 bases and J gave up 0 bases, with 9 bases separating them. CDR1 and CDR2 (germline): MNHNS, SASEGT. This CDR3 contains 14 residues. As DNA, the CDR3 is TGTGCCAGCAGTCTGACTACTAGCACAGATACGCAGTATTTT. Its translation: CASSLTTSTDTQYF.

V and J are TRBV29-1 and TRBJ2-7; TRBD1 aligns across 8 bases. Germline CDR1 is SQVTM and CDR2 is ANQGSEA. This CDR3 has 13 amino acids. The ends lost 1 base at V and 2 bases at J; junction bases unmatched: 1. CDR3 DNA: TGCAGCGTTGAAGTGACAGGGGCCTACGAGCAGTACTTC. Translating it yields CSVEVTGAYEQYF.

This clonotype was seen at least ten times. The V call is TRBV12-3 or TRBV12-4, the J call TRBJ2-7; D is unresolved. The germline V and J ends were trimmed by 5 bases and 1 base, with 18 bases remaining between them. The CDR3 runs 16 residues. CDR3 in DNA: TGTGCCAGCAGTCCCAGACAAACAGACGGATCCTACGAGCAGTACTTC. Translated, it gives CASSPRQTDGSYEQYF.

The V gene is TRBV7-2, the J gene TRBJ1-2; D ambiguous. CDR3 length equals 13 residues. The germline CDR1 and CDR2 sequences are SGHTA and FQGNSA. V dropped 1 base and J dropped 4 bases, with 7 bases sitting between them. Here the CDR3 DNA reads TGTGCCAGCAGCTTAGGGTGGCGCTATGGCTACACCTTC. This gives the protein CASSLGWRYGYTF.

This clonotype showed up just a few times. The chain joins TRBV7-2 to TRBJ1-5; D perhaps matches TRBD1 (6 bases). V gave up 5 bases and J gave up 7 bases, with 18 bases separating them. The CDR3 runs 15 residues. Germline loops: CDR1 SGHTA, CDR2 FQGNSA. CDR3 DNA: TGTGCCAGCAGCCTTGACTACAGGGAAAACCAGCCCCAGCATTTT. Its translation: CASSLDYRENQPQHF.

The chain uses TRBV30 and TRBJ1-2, with a tentative D call TRBD1 (6 bases). This CDR3 region has 12 residues. From germline, CDR1 is GTSNPN and CDR2 SVGIG (reference sequence). Trimming cost V 3 bases and J 8 bases, with 13 bases left between them. CDR3 in DNA: TGTGCCTGGAGACAGACAGGTCCCGGCTACACCTTC. Translation: CAWRQTGPGYTF.

The chain links TRBV6-1 to TRBJ1-2, with 7 bases matching TRBD1. The CDR3 length is 13 residues. V lost 6 bases and J lost 4; bases outside the gene matches: 5. Germline V gene sequence: CDR1 MNHNS, CDR2 SASEGT. CDR3 residues: CASRWGQTYGYTF. The DNA for the CDR3 is TGTGCCAGCAGGTGGGGACAGACCTATGGCTACACCTTC.

V usage is TRBV11-2 and J usage is TRBJ2-5; TRBD1 is a possible D gene (6 bases). The ends were cut back, 5 bases at V and 2 bases at J, with 21 bases in the middle. The V gene's germline CDR1 is SGHAT and CDR2 FQNNGV. This CDR3 has 17 amino acids. Here the CDR3 DNA reads TGTGCCAGCAGCCCACACTTATTCGGGACATATCAAGAGACCCAGTACTTC. It codes for CASSPHLFGTYQETQYF. Full variable domain (missing parts from reference TRBV11-2 and TRBJ2-5): EAGVAQSPRYKIIEKRQSVAFWCNPISGHATLYWYQQILGQGPKLLIQFQNNGVVDDSQLPKDRFSAERLKGVDSTLKIQPAKLEDSAVYLCASSPHLFGTYQETQYFGPGTRLLVL.

This rearrangement joins TRBV20-1 to TRBJ2-5, with D uncertain. The V and J ends lost 3 bases and 7 bases respectively, with 15 bases between them. Germline assignment: CDR1 DFQATT and CDR2 SNEGSKA (reference sequence). CDR3 length: 13 amino acids. The DNA of the CDR3 is TGCAGTGCTAGCCTATGGGCAGTCGGGACCCAGTACTTC. This gives the protein CSASLWAVGTQYF.

Details on this clonotype: Compared with germline, one end of the junction differs, possibly owing to a read error. The chain has TRBV30 and TRBJ2-7, with 9 bases identical to TRBD1. The CDR3 is 14 residues long. In germline, CDR1 is GTSNPN, CDR2 SVGIG (reference sequence). The CDR3 here is CTWTTGTGQYEQYF. The CDR3 coding sequence is TGTACCTGGACGACCGGGACAGGGCAATACGAGCAGTACTTC.

This clonotype was picked up a small number of times. The chain carries TRBV7-2 and TRBJ2-6, with unresolved D. CDR3 size: 15 residues. The germline gives CDR1 SGHTA, CDR2 FQGNSA. The V gene lost 1 base and the J gene lost 0 bases, with 4 bases spanning the gap. DNA of the CDR3: TGTGCCAGCAGCTTAGATTTCTCTGGGGCCAACGTCCTGACTTTC. Protein product: CASSLDFSGANVLTF.

The chain uses TRBV20-1 and TRBJ2-1; no definite D call. The CDR3 runs to 14 residues. Trimming pared 5 bases from V and 0 bases from J, leaving 11 bases between. Germline V CDR1 and CDR2: DFQATT, SNEGSKA (reference sequence). DNA for the CDR3: TGCAGTGCTCCCGATCAGGCCTCCTACAATGAGCAGTTCTTC. It encodes CSAPDQASYNEQFF.

The chain uses TRBV20-1 and TRBJ1-1, with a weak D call TRBD1 (5 bases). This CDR3 comprises 12 residues. V lost 1 base, J lost 4 bases, and 7 bases lay in between. The germline gives CDR1 DFQATT, CDR2 SNEGSKA (reference sequence). CDR3 sequence (DNA): TGCAGTGCTAGAGGCCAGGGCACTGAAGCTTTCTTT. Residues: CSARGQGTEAFF.

The V call is TRBV6-2 or TRBV6-3, the J call TRBJ2-7, with D hard to call. V was cut by 0 bases and J by 7 bases, with 16 bases left in between. CDR3 size: 15 residues. Germline-derived CDR1 and CDR2 are MNHEY and SVGEGT. DNA of the CDR3: TGTGCCAGCAGTTACTCGTCAGGCCCAGCGAGGGAGCAGTACTTC. Residues: CASSYSSGPAREQYF.

This clonotype was counted between two and nine times. V and J are TRBV10-3 and TRBJ2-3; D is unclear. The V and J ends lost 5 bases and 1 base respectively, with 13 bases between them. This CDR3 is built from 15 residues. Germline CDR1 and CDR2: ENHRY and SYGVKD. The CDR3 is CAISIGAERTDTQYF. CDR3 DNA: TGTGCCATCAGTATAGGCGCGGAGCGCACAGATACGCAGTATTTT.

This clonotype has ten or more counts. V usage is TRBV7-2 and J usage is TRBJ1-2; D remains unclear. Germline CDR1 and CDR2: SGHTA and FQGNSA. V lost 5 bases to trimming and J lost 6 bases, with 13 bases between them. The CDR3 spans 13 residues. DNA of the CDR3: TGTGCCAGCAGCCTAAGGAATTACGATGGCTACACCTTC. Amino acids: CASSLRNYDGYTF.

This clonotype was counted ten times or more. V is TRBV19 and J is TRBJ2-1; TRBD1 aligns across 9 bases. Per the germline V gene, CDR1 is LNHDA and CDR2 is SQIVND (reference sequence). The V gene end was trimmed by 6 bases and the J gene end by 6 bases; junction bases not matched to a gene: 9. The CDR3 is 15 residues long. The CDR3: CASSPGTGRSNEQFF. The CDR3 nucleotides read TGTGCCAGTAGCCCCGGGACAGGGCGTTCCAATGAGCAGTTCTTC.

The chain employs TRBV27 and TRBJ2-1; 8 bases are a match to TRBD2. The length of the CDR3 is 15 residues. Germline CDR1 reads MNHEY; CDR2 reads SMNVEV (reference sequence). With V trimmed by 6 bases and J by 1 base, 5 bases remained unmatched. CDR3 region: CASSREGESYNEQFF. The CDR3 DNA follows: TGTGCCAGCAGCCGGGAGGGGGAGTCCTACAATGAGCAGTTCTTC.

This clonotype showed up just a few times. CDR3 bases: TGCAGTGCGGGGGCAGCAGGGGGTCGCACAGATACGCAGTATTTT. Its translation is CSAGAAGGRTDTQYF. This chain connects TRBV20-1 to TRBJ2-3; 7 bases map to TRBD1. V lost 6 bases and J lost 1; bases outside the gene matches: 10. In germline, CDR1 is DFQATT, CDR2 SNEGSKA (reference sequence). The CDR3 is 15 residues long.

For this clonotype: A much larger clone lies one base from this, so it may be a read error. The chain employs TRBV6-1 and TRBJ1-2; TRBD1 matches 8 bases. Germline CDR1 is MNHNS and CDR2 is SASEGT. This CDR3 region has 13 residues. V shed 6 bases, J shed 7 bases, and the junction held 7 bases outside the gene matches. In nucleotides, the CDR3 is TGTGCCAGCAGCCCGACAGGGGTCCTTGGCTACACCTTC. It codes for CASSPTGVLGYTF.